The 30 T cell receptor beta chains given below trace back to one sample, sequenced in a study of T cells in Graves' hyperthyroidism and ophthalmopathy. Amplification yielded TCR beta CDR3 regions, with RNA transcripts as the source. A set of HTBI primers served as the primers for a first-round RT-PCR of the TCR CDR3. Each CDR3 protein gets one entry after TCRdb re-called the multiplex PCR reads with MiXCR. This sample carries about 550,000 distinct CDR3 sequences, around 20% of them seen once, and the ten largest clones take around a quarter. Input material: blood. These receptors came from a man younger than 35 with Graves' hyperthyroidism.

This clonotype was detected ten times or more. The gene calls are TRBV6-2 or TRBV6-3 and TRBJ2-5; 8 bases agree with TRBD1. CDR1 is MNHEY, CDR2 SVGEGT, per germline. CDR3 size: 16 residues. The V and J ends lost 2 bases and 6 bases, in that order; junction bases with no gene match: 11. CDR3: CASSYTRQGWGKTQYF. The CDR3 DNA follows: TGTGCCAGCAGTTACACCCGACAGGGGTGGGGGAAGACCCAGTACTTC.

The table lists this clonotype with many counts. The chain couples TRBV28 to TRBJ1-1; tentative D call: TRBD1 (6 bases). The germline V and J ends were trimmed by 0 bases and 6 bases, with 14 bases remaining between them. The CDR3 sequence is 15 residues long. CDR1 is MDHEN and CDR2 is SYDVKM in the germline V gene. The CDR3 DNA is TGTGCCAGCAGTTTATGGGAGGGGGGGAAACCTGAAGCTTTCTTT. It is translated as CASSLWEGGKPEAFF.

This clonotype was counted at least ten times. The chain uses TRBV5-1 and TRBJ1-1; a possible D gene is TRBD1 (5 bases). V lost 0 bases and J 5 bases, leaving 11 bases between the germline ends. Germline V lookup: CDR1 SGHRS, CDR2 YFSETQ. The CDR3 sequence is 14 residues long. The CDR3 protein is CASSLDGGWTEAFF. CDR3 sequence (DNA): TGCGCCAGCAGCTTGGATGGGGGTTGGACTGAAGCTTTCTTT.

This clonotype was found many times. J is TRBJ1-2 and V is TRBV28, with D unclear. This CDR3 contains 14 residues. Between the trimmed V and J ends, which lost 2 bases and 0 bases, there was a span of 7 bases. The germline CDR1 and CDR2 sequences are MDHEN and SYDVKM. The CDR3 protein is CASSLAPPNYGYTF. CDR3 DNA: TGTGCCAGCAGTTTAGCACCGCCTAACTATGGCTACACCTTC.

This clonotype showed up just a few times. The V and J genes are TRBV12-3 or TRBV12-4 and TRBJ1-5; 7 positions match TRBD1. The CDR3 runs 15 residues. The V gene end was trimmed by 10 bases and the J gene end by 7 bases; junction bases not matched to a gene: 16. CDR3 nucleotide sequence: TGTGCCACTCGGGACAGCGCGGCTCGGGACCAGCCCCAGCATTTT. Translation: CATRDSAARDQPQHF.

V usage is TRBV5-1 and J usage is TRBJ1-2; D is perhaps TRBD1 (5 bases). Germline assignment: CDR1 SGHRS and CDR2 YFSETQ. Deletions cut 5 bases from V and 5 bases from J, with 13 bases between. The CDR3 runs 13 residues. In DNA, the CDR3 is TGCGCCAGCAGTCCAGGGAGGGAGTATGGCTACACCTTC. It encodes CASSPGREYGYTF. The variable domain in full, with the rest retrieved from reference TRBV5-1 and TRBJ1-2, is KAGVTQTPRYLIKTRGQQVTLSCSPISGHRSVSWYQQTPGQGLQFLFEYFSETQRNKGNFPGRFSGRQFSNSRSEMNVSTLELGDSALYLCASSPGREYGYTFGSGTRLTVV.

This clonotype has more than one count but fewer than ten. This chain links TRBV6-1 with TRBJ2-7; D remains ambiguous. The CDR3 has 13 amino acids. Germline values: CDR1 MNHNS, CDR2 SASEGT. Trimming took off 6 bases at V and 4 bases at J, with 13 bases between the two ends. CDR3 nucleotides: TGTGCCAGCAGGTCCGGGCCCCTTTACGAGCAGTACTTC. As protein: CASRSGPLYEQYF.

CDR3 sequence: CASSLVSPPAGELFF. In DNA, the CDR3 is TGTGCCAGCAGCTTGGTATCGCCGCCCGCCGGGGAGCTGTTTTTT. The gene calls are TRBV5-5 and TRBJ2-2; D remains unclear. CDR3 length: 15 amino acids. The ends were cut back, 0 bases at V and 6 bases at J, with 12 bases in the middle. Germline values: CDR1 SGHKS, CDR2 YYEKEE (reference sequence).

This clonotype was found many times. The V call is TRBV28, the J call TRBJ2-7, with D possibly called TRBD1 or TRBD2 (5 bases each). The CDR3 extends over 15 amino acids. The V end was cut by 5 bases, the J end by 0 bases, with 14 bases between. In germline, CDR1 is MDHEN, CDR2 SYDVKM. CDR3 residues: CASSHRDGVSYEQYF. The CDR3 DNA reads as TGTGCCAGCAGTCACCGGGACGGAGTCTCCTACGAGCAGTACTTC.

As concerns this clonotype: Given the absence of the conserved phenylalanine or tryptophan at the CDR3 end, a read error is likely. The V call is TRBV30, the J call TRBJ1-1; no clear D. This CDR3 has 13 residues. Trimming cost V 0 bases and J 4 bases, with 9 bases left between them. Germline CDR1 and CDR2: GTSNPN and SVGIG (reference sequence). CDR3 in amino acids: CAWSVSGSTEAFL. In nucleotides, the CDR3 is TGTGCCTGGAGTGTAAGCGGGAGCACTGAAGCTTTCTTG.

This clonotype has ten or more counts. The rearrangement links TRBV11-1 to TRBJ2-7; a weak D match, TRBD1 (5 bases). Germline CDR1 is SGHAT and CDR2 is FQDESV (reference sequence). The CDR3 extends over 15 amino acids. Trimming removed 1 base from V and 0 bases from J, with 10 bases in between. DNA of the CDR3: TGTGCCAGCAGCTTAGACCTAGGACACTCCTACGAGCAGTACTTC. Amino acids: CASSLDLGHSYEQYF.

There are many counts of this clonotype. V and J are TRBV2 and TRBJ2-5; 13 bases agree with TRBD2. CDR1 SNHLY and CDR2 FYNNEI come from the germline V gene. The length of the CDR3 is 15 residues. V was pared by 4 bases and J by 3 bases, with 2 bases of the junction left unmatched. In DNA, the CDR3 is TGTGCCAGCAGTGCCGGACTAGCGGGGGAAGAGACCCAGTACTTC. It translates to CASSAGLAGEETQYF.

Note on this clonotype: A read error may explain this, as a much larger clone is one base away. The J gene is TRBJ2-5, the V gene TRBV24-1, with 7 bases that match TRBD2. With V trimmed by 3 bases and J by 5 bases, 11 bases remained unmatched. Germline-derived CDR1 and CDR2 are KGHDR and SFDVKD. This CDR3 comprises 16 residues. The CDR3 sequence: CATSDPLAAWWETQYF. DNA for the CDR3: TGTGCCACCAGTGATCCTCTAGCGGCCTGGTGGGAGACCCAGTACTTC.

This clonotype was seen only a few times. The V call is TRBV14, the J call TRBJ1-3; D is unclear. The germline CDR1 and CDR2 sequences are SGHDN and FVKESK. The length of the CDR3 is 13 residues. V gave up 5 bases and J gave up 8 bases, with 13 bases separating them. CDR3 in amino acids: CASSNQLDDTIYF. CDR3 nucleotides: TGTGCCAGCAGCAACCAGCTTGACGACACCATATATTTT.

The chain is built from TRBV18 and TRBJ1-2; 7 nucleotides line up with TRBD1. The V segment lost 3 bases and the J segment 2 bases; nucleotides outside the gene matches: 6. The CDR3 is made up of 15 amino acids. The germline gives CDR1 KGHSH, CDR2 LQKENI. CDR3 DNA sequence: TGTGCCAGCTCACCTCGCCCGGACAGGAACTATGGCTACACCTTC. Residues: CASSPRPDRNYGYTF.

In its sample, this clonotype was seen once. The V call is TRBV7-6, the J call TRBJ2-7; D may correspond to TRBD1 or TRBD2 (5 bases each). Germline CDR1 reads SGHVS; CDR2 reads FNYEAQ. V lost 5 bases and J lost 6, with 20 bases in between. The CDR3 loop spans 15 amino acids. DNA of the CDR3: TGTGCCAGCAGCCGGAACCGGGACGGGGATCTCGAGCAGTACTTC. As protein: CASSRNRDGDLEQYF.

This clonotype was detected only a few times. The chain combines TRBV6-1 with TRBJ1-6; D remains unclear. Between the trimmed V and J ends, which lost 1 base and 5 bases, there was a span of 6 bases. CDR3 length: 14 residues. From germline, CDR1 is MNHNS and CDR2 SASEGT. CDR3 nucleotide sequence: TGTGCCAGCAGTGAAGTCAGAAATAATTCACCCCTCCACTTT. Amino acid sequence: CASSEVRNNSPLHF.

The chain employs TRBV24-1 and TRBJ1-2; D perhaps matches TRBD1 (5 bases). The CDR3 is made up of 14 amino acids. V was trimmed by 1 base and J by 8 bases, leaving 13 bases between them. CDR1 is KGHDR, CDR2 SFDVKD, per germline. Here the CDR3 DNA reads TGTGCCACCAGTGATTTCCGGGACTTCGGGGGCTACACCTTC. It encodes CATSDFRDFGGYTF.

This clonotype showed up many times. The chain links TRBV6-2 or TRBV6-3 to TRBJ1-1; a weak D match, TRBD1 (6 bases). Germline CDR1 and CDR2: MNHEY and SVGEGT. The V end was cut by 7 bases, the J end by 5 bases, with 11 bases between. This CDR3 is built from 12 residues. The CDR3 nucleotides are TGTGCCAGCACCGAAGGGGGGACTGAAGCTTTCTTT. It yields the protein CASTEGGTEAFF.

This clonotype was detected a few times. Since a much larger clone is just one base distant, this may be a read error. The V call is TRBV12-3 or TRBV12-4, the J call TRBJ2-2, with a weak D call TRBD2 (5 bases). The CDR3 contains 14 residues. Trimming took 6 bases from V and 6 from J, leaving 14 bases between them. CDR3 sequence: CASSQSGFAGELFF. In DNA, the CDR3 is TGTGCCAGCAGCCAGTCGGGATTCGCCGGGGAGCTGTTTTTT.

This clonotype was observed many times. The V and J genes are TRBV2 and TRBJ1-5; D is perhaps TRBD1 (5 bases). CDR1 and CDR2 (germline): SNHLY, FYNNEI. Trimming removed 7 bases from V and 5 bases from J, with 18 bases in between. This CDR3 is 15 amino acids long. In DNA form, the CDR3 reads TGTGCCAGCAAGGGAGGGGACGGTGGGTATCAGCCCCAGCATTTT. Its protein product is CASKGGDGGYQPQHF.

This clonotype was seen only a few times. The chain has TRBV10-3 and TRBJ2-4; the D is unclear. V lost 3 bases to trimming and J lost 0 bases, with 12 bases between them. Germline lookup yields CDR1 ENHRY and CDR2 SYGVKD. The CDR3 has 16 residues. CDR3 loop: CAISDRTDLAKNIQYF. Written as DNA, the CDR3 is TGTGCCATCAGTGATAGGACGGACCTAGCCAAAAACATTCAGTACTTC.

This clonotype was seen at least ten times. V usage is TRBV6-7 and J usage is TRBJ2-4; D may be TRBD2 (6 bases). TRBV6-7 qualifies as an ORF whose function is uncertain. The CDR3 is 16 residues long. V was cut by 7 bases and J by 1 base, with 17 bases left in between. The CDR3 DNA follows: TGTGCCAGCACTCGGGAGTGGGGAGAGGCCAAAAACATTCAGTACTTC. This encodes CASTREWGEAKNIQYF.

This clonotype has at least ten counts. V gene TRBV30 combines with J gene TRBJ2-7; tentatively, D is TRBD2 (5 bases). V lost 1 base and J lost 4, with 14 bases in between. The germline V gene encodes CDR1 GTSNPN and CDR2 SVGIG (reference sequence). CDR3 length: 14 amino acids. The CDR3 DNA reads TGTGCCTGGAGTGGTCTCAGCGGTAAATACGAGCAGTACTTC. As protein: CAWSGLSGKYEQYF.

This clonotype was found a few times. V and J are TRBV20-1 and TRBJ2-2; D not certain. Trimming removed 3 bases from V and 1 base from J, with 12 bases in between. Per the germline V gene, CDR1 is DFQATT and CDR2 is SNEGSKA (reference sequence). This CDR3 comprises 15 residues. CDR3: CSASWGTRNTGELFF. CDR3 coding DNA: TGCAGTGCTAGTTGGGGTACCCGGAACACCGGGGAGCTGTTTTTT.

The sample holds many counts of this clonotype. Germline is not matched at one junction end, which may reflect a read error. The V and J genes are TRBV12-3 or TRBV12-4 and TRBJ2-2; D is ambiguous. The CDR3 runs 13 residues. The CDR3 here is CASSLVNSGELFF. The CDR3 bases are TGTGCCAGCAGTTTAGTCAACAGCGGGGAGCTGTTTTTT.

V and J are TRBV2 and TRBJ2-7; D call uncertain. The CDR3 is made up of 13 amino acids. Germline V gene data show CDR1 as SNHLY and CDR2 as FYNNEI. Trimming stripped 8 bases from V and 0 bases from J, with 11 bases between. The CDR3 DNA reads TGTGCCAGCCTTAGCTCAAGCTCCTACGAGCAGTACTTC. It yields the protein CASLSSSSYEQYF.

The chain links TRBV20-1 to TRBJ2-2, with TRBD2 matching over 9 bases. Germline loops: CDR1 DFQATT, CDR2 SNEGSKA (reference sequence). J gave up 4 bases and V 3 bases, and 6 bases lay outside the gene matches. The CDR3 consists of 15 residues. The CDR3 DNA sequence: TGCAGTGCTAGGAAGGCGGGGGGGCTCACCGGGGAGCTGTTTTTT. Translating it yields CSARKAGGLTGELFF.

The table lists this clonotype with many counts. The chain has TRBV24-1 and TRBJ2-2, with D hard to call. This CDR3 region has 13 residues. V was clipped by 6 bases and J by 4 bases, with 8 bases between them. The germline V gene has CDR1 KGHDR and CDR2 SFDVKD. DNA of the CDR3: TGTGCCACCAGTTCCAGATCCACCGGGGAGCTGTTTTTT. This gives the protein CATSSRSTGELFF.

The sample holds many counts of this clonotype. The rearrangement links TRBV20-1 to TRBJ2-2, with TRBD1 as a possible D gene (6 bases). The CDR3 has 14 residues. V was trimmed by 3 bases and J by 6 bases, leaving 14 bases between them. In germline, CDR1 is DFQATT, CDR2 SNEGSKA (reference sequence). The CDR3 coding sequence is TGCAGTGCTAGGAACAGGGTCGACGCCGGGGAGCTGTTTTTT. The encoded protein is CSARNRVDAGELFF.